Listed below are T cell receptor beta chains from one sample, sequenced in a study of T cells in Graves' hyperthyroidism and ophthalmopathy. TCRdb re-derived calls from the multiplex PCR reads in MiXCR, one entry per CDR3 protein. The profile covers fewer than 700,000 distinct CDR3 sequences, with 15% to 20% appearing a single time and 3.8% taken by the ten largest. The sequenced material came from blood. The receptor source for this set is a woman aged 25 to 39 with Graves' hyperthyroidism. Each CDR3 is given with its conserved first and last residue. A D gene is named only where the DNA matches it firmly. Clone size is given for some rows only: seen once, a few or many times, or a class if the clone is expanded.

.	TRBD2	TRBV11-2	TRBJ2-1	CASSFAGVGLAGATSYNEQFF	TGTGCCAGCAGCTTTGCCGGCGTCGGCCTAGCGGGAGCAACCTCCTACAATGAGCAGTTCTTC
many	.	TRBV24-1	TRBJ1-1	CATPTKTRAGEAFF	TGTGCCACCCCCACAAAGACGCGGGCAGGGGAAGCTTTCTTT
many	TRBD1	TRBV20-1	TRBJ2-7	CSATPRDRTYEQYF	TGCAGTGCTACTCCAAGGGACAGGACCTACGAGCAGTACTTC
many	.	TRBV27	TRBJ1-2	CASSYGQRSYGYTF	TGTGCCAGCAGTTACGGACAGAGGAGCTATGGCTACACCTTC
many	.	TRBV7-9	TRBJ2-1	CASSSGLPPSYNEQFF	TGTGCCAGCAGCTCAGGTCTGCCCCCCAGCTACAATGAGCAGTTCTTC
many	TRBD1	TRBV6-1	TRBJ1-1	CASSDRTGGLITEAFF	TGTGCCAGCAGCGACCGGACAGGGGGCCTGATTACTGAAGCTTTCTTT
many	.	TRBV6-1	TRBJ1-5	CASSEVWAETHF	TGTGCCAGCAGTGAAGTTTGGGCTGAAACACATTTT
many	.	TRBV11-3	TRBJ1-1	CASSFGGLNTEAFF	TGTGCCAGCAGCTTTGGGGGCCTGAACACTGAAGCTTTCTTT
.	TRBD1	TRBV7-2	TRBJ1-6	CASSHRGALYNSPLHF	TGTGCCAGCAGCCACAGGGGCGCCCTCTATAATTCACCCCTCCACTTT
.	.	TRBV7-9	TRBJ2-2	CASLEDANTGELFF	TGTGCCAGCCTCGAGGATGCGAACACCGGGGAGCTGTTTTTT